This T cell receptor (beta chain) was profiled in a study of CD8+ T cells in alopecia areata. Only a few counts were recorded for this clone. Mouse names are used for the genes. Sequencing ends 4 residues short of the CDR3 end; the germline J gene provides the rest. V lost 4 bases and J lost 0; bases outside the gene matches: 5. This CDR3 is built from 15 residues. Germline assignment: CDR1 NSHNY and CDR2 SYGAGN. After pooling, cutaneous lymph node cells were sorted with CD4, CD8alpha, NKG2D, NKG2ACE and other markers. After isolation, RNA underwent reverse transcription to generate cDNA as the sequencing template. Assay used: immunoSEQ multiplex PCR; TCRdb lists only in-frame clones, some missing. The sample presents around 300,000 clones, none singletons.

Sequencing was done on a sample of CD4+ T cells sorted from a lymph node. The V and J genes are TRBV13-1 and TRBJ2-3; 7 bases fit TRBD1. This TCR was recovered from a C3H/HeJ mouse with alopecia areata. MHC haplotype: H2-k. The CDR3 is CASSLGQESAETLYF. CDR3 DNA, as far as it was read: TGTGCCAGCAGTCTCGGACAGGAAAGTGCAGAA.